The clone carrying this TCR beta chain was recorded a few times. V lost 2 bases and J lost 3, with 11 bases in between. CDR3 size: 14 residues. The germline V gene has CDR1 GTSNPN and CDR2 SVGIG (reference sequence). The data were taken from a study of shared clonotypes between healthy human individuals. Libraries were prepared by immunoSEQ multiplex PCR; TCRdb keeps only in-frame clonotypes and omits some of them. The sample lists a few hundred thousand clones, approximately 80% occurring once. Sequencing input: PBMCs. The TCR sequence derives from a woman aged 40-49 years in good health. Some clones in this sample may be carry-over from other donors' samples. The V gene is TRBV30, the J gene TRBJ2-4; D may be TRBD1 (5 bases). The CDR3 sequence is CAWSPRDGKNIQYF. DNA for the CDR3: TGTGCCTGGAGTCCCAGGGATGGCAAAAACATTCAGTACTTC.